The T cell receptor (beta chain) described here comes from a study of cytomegalovirus exposure and HLA in healthy donors. Across the whole study: An earlier analysis found some 100 million unique TCR beta sequences from about 190 million T cells. Findings of the study overall: Some TCR beta chains (around 180 of them) were listed as cytomegalovirus-associated. HLA alleles were associated with roughly 17,000 TCR beta sequences in a later analysis at 0.05 false discovery rate.

The PCR had 60 Vbeta and 13 Jbeta primers. Sequenced by immunoSEQ multiplex PCR; TCRdb stores in-frame clones only, minus some. Among some 91,000 clones listed, roughly 78% were seen once. Turning to this clone: Its target is unknown.

The CDR3 sequence is 17 residues long. Germline trimming cut 5 bases from V and 8 bases from J; bases unmatched to any gene: 12. The germline V gene encodes CDR1 LNHNV and CDR2 YYDKDF (reference sequence). Sequencing was done on a sample of PBMCs. The clonotype originates from a woman aged 60-70 years in good health and CMV-seronegative. The chain recombines TRBV15 with TRBJ2-1, with 13 bases that match TRBD2. CDR3 nucleotide sequence: TGTGCCACCAGCCCATATAGGGGGACTAGCGGGATCCATGAGCAGTTCTTC. Translation: CATSPYRGTSGIHEQFF. Full variable domain (outside the CDR3, taken from reference TRBV15 and TRBJ2-1): DAMVIQNPRYQVTQFGKPVTLSCSQTLNHNVMYWYQQKSSQAPKLLFHYYDKDFNNEADTPDNFQSRRPNTSFCFLDIRSPGLGDTAMYLCATSPYRGTSGIHEQFFGPGTRLTVL.